The rows below give T cell receptor beta chains drawn from one sample of a study of cytomegalovirus exposure and HLA in healthy donors. The data were produced by immunoSEQ multiplex PCR, yet TCRdb's version contains in-frame clones alone and is incomplete. Among 25,000 to 40,000 clones listed, 40% to 50% were seen once. Sample: PBMCs. The receptors originated from a woman aged 50 to 65 in good health and CMV-seronegative. The CDR3 runs from the conserved cysteine through the conserved F or W. Fields, in order: V gene, D gene, clone size, J gene, CDR3 DNA, CDR3 protein. D genes are given only for firm matches. Rows may omit the clone size; those that give it use once, few, many or a size class.

V gene: TRBV29-1; D gene: -; clone size: -; J gene: TRBJ2-5; CDR3 DNA: TGCAGCGTTGAACGCCCCTCAGAGAGGGCCCAGTACTTC; CDR3 protein: CSVERPSERAQYF
V gene: TRBV30; D gene: TRBD1; clone size: -; J gene: TRBJ1-4; CDR3 DNA: TGTGCCTGGAGATTCAGGACAGGGGGTCGGGAAAAACTGTTTTTT; CDR3 protein: CAWRFRTGGREKLFF
V gene: TRBV6-5; D gene: -; clone size: -; J gene: TRBJ2-7; CDR3 DNA: TGTGCCAGCAGTTACGGAGAGACCTACGAGCAGTACTTC; CDR3 protein: CASSYGETYEQYF
V gene: TRBV6-1; D gene: TRBD1; clone size: few; J gene: TRBJ2-3; CDR3 DNA: TGTGCCAGCAGGTACCCGGGACAGGGGACAGATACGCAGTATTTT; CDR3 protein: CASRYPGQGTDTQYF
V gene: TRBV27; D gene: -; clone size: -; J gene: TRBJ1-4; CDR3 DNA: TGTGCCAGCAGTTTTCGGACTGGAGAAAAACTGTTTTTT; CDR3 protein: CASSFRTGEKLFF
V gene: TRBV19; D gene: TRBD1; clone size: -; J gene: TRBJ2-5; CDR3 DNA: TGTGCCACCGAGGACAGGGCTATTGGGACCCAGTACTTC; CDR3 protein: CATEDRAIGTQYF
V gene: TRBV5-1; D gene: TRBD2; clone size: -; J gene: TRBJ2-2; CDR3 DNA: TGCGCCAGCAGCCCCTCTAGCGGGGGGCCCTCCGGGGAGCTGTTTTTT; CDR3 protein: CASSPSSGGPSGELFF
V gene: TRBV11-2; D gene: -; clone size: few; J gene: TRBJ2-1; CDR3 DNA: TGTGCCAGCAGCTTGGGCAGACACAATGAGCAGTTCTTC; CDR3 protein: CASSLGRHNEQFF
V gene: TRBV6-6; D gene: TRBD2; clone size: few; J gene: TRBJ2-2; CDR3 DNA: TGTGCCAGCAGGCCAAGCGGGAGTGGCGGGGAGCTGTTTTTT; CDR3 protein: CASRPSGSGGELFF
V gene: TRBV2; D gene: TRBD2; clone size: -; J gene: TRBJ2-5; CDR3 DNA: TGTGCCAGCGGGGGGGGGTTTGGGCAAGAGACCCAGTACTTC; CDR3 protein: CASGGGFGQETQYF
V gene: TRBV2; D gene: -; clone size: -; J gene: TRBJ1-5; CDR3 DNA: TGTGCCAGCACCGGACATAGCAATCAGCCCCAGCATTTT; CDR3 protein: CASTGHSNQPQHF
V gene: TRBV7-3; D gene: TRBD2; clone size: -; J gene: TRBJ2-3; CDR3 DNA: TGTGCCAGCAGACCGGGACTAGCAACAGATACGCAGTATTTT; CDR3 protein: CASRPGLATDTQYF
V gene: TRBV5-6; D gene: -; clone size: -; J gene: TRBJ2-1; CDR3 DNA: TGTGCCAGCAGCCTAAGCCCCGCGGAGCAGTTCTTC; CDR3 protein: CASSLSPAEQFF
V gene: TRBV27; D gene: TRBD1; clone size: few; J gene: TRBJ2-3; CDR3 DNA: TGTGCCAGCAGAACAGGGGGGGATACGCAGTATTTT; CDR3 protein: CASRTGGDTQYF